This TCR beta chain comes out of a study of cytomegalovirus exposure and HLA in healthy donors. 13 Jbeta primers and 60 Vbeta primers were used for the PCR. Method: immunoSEQ multiplex PCR; TCRdb's copy keeps in-frame clones and lacks some. The sample records about 110,000 clones, roughly 84% being singletons. V lost 1 base and J lost 7, with 13 bases in between. Germline CDR1 LNHDA, CDR2 SQIVND (reference sequence). The CDR3 has 15 residues. Sequencing input: PBMCs. The sequence was obtained from a man aged 30 to 45 in good health and CMV-seropositive. This rearrangement joins TRBV19 to TRBJ2-2; D is undetermined. The CDR3 is CASSIGAAFGGELFF. The CDR3 bases are TGTGCCAGTAGTATAGGGGCAGCTTTTGGCGGGGAGCTGTTTTTT. The entire variable domain, with the rest obtained from reference TRBV19 and TRBJ2-2, is as follows: DGGITQSPKYLFRKEGQNVTLSCEQNLNHDAMYWYRQDPGQGLRLIYYSQIVNDFQKGDIAEGYSVSREKKESFPLTVTSAQKNPTAFYLCASSIGAAFGGELFFGEGSRLTVL.